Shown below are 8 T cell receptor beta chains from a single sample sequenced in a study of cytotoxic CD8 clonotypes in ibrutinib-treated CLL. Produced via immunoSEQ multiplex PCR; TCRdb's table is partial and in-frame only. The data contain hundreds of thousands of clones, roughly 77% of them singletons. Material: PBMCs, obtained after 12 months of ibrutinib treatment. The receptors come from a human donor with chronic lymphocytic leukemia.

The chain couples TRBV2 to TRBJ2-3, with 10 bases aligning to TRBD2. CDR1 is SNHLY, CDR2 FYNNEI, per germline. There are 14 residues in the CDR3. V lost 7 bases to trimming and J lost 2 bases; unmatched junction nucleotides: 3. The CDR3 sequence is CASTLAGSTDTQYF. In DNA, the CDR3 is TGTGCCAGCACACTAGCGGGGTCCACAGATACGCAGTATTTT. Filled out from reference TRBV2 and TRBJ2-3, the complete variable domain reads EPEVTQTPSHQVTQMGQEVILRCVPISNHLYFYWYRQILGQKVEFLVSFYNNEISEKSEIFDDQFSVERPDGSNFTLKIRSTKLEDSAMYFCASTLAGSTDTQYFGPGTRLTVL.

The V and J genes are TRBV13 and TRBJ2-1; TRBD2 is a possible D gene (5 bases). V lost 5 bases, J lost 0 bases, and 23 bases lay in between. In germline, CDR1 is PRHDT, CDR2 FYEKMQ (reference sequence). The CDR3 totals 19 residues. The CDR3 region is CASSTTIHLHSSSYNEQFF. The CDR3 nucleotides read TGTGCCAGCAGCACGACTATTCATTTACACTCGAGCTCCTACAATGAGCAGTTCTTC.

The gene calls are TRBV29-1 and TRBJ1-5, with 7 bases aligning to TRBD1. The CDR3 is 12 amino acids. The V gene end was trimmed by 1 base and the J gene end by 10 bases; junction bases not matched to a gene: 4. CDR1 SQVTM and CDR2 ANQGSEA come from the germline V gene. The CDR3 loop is CSVEGGGGPQHF. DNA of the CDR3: TGCAGCGTTGAAGGGGGAGGGGGCCCCCAGCATTTT.

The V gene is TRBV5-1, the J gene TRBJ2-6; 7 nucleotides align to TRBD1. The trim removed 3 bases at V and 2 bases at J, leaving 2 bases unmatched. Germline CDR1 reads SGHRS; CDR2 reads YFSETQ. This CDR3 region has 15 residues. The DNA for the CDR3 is TGCGCCAGCAGCTGGACAGGCGCTGGGGCCAACGTCCTGACTTTC. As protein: CASSWTGAGANVLTF. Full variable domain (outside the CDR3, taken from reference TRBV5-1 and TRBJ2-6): KAGVTQTPRYLIKTRGQQVTLSCSPISGHRSVSWYQQTPGQGLQFLFEYFSETQRNKGNFPGRFSGRQFSNSRSEMNVSTLELGDSALYLCASSWTGAGANVLTFGAGSRLTVL.

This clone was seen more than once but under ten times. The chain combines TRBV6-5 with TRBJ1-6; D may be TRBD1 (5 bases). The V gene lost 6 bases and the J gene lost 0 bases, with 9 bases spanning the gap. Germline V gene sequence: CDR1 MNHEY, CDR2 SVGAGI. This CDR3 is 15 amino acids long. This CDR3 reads CASRRQTSYNSPLHF. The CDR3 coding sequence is TGTGCCAGCAGGCGACAGACCTCCTATAATTCACCCCTCCACTTT.

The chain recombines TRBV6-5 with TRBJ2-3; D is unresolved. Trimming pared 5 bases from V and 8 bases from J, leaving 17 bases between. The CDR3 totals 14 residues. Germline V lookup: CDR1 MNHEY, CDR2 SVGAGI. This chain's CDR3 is CASSPPGVWATQYF. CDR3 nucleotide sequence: TGTGCCAGCAGTCCCCCTGGTGTCTGGGCTACGCAGTATTTT.

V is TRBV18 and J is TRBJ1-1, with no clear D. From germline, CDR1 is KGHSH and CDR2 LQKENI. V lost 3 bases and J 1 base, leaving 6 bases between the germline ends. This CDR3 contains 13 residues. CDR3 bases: TGTGCCAGCTCACCTCATAAGAACACTGAAGCTTTCTTT. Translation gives CASSPHKNTEAFF.

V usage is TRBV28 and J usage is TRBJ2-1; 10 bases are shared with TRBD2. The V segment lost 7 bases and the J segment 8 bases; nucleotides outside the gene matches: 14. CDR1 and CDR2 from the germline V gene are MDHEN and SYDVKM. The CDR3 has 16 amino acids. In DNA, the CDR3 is TGTGCCAGCACTTTTAGGGGCTCTAGCGGGAGACATGAGCAGTTCTTC. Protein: CASTFRGSSGRHEQFF.